Below, 29 T cell receptor beta chains from the same sample are listed, as sequenced in a study of Graves' ophthalmopathy and Graves' hyperthyroidism. The authors amplified TCR beta CDR3 regions, and they did so from RNA transcripts for repertoire sequencing. HTBI primers were used in a first-round RT-PCR, which preceded a second-round multiplex PCR. Each CDR3 protein is one row after TCRdb ran MiXCR on the multiplex PCR reads. This sample has 500,000 to 700,000 distinct CDR3 sequences, with approximately 21% found just once. The specimen sequenced was peripheral blood. The source is a woman under 30 with stable Graves' hyperthyroidism. Some clones in this sample may be carry-over from other donors' samples.

This clonotype has more than one count but fewer than ten. This chain connects TRBV6-4 to TRBJ2-2, with 9 positions matching TRBD2. From germline, CDR1 is MRHNA and CDR2 SNTAGT. CDR3 length equals 17 residues. Losses at the gene ends were 6 bases for V and 5 bases for J; bases not matched to a gene: 13. CDR3 sequence reads: CASSQAGGTDMTGELFF. The CDR3 nucleotides are TGTGCCAGCAGCCAGGCGGGGGGGACAGATATGACCGGGGAGCTGTTTTTT.

This clonotype appeared many times. CDR3 sequence: CASSDRDRGYEQYF. In nucleotides, the CDR3 is TGTGCCAGCAGCGACCGGGACAGGGGCTACGAGCAGTACTTC. The J gene is TRBJ2-7, the V gene TRBV9; 10 bases map to TRBD1. Unmatched junction bases numbered 3, after V lost 3 bases and J lost 3 bases. This CDR3 is built from 14 residues. CDR1 is SGDLS, CDR2 YYNGEE, per germline.

This clonotype has more than one count but fewer than ten. The genes are TRBV10-3 and TRBJ2-2; 13 bases line up with TRBD2. The CDR3 is made up of 17 amino acids. Per germline, CDR1 ENHRY and CDR2 SYGVKD. Trimming took 4 bases from V and 1 from J; bases not matched to a gene: 3. The CDR3 bases are TGTGCCATCAGTGCGGGACTAGCGGGGCGGAACACCGGGGAGCTGTTTTTT. It yields the protein CAISAGLAGRNTGELFF.

This clonotype has a count of ten or more. V usage is TRBV19 and J usage is TRBJ1-1, with no clear D. CDR3 length: 13 residues. The germline V gene has CDR1 LNHDA and CDR2 SQIVND (reference sequence). The V and J ends lost 4 bases and 4 bases respectively, with 10 bases between them. The CDR3 DNA is TGTGCCAGTAGTAGACGACCGTTCACTGAAGCTTTCTTT. It translates to CASSRRPFTEAFF.

The rearrangement joins TRBV6-1 to TRBJ2-5, with D possibly TRBD1 on 6 matching bases. CDR1 and CDR2 (germline): MNHNS, SASEGT. This CDR3 has 16 amino acids. The V gene lost 2 bases and the J gene lost 10 bases, with 23 bases spanning the gap. CDR3 loop: CASSEYRDTRLIGQYF. CDR3 sequence (DNA): TGTGCCAGCAGTGAATACCGGGACACCCGATTGATAGGCCAGTACTTC.

In its sample, this clonotype was seen many times. CDR3 sequence reads: CASSSSGRAQETQYF. The CDR3 nucleotides read TGTGCCAGCAGCTCGAGCGGGAGGGCACAAGAGACCCAGTACTTC. The rearrangement links TRBV12-3 or TRBV12-4 to TRBJ2-5, with TRBD2 identical over 10 bases. The CDR3 spans 15 residues. With V trimmed by 6 bases and J by 2 bases, 6 bases remained unmatched.

The gene calls are TRBV12-3 or TRBV12-4 and TRBJ2-7; TRBD2 might be the D (6 bases). The CDR3 consists of 14 residues. V lost 1 base and J lost 7, with 14 bases in between. CDR3 in DNA: TGTGCCAGCAGTTTAGTGGCCCCTGGAGGGGAGCAGTACTTC. Its translation: CASSLVAPGGEQYF.

This clonotype was recorded at least ten times. V gene TRBV12-3 or TRBV12-4 combines with J gene TRBJ2-2; D remains unclear. Trimming took 4 bases from V and 8 from J, leaving 8 bases between them. There are 12 residues in the CDR3. This CDR3 is CASSSSLGELFF. The DNA for the CDR3 is TGTGCCAGCAGTTCCTCGTTGGGGGAGCTGTTTTTT.

The chain combines TRBV6-2 or TRBV6-3 with TRBJ2-7; D could derive from TRBD1 or TRBD2 (6 bases each). This CDR3 comprises 14 residues. V was cut by 4 bases and J by 5 bases, with 15 bases left in between. Germline V gene data show CDR1 as MNHEY and CDR2 as SVGEGT. The CDR3 here is CASSSRGTHHEQYF. The CDR3 nucleotides are TGTGCCAGCAGTTCCCGCGGGACACATCACGAGCAGTACTTC.

The count of this clonotype is one. The chain carries TRBV27 and TRBJ2-4; D perhaps matches TRBD2 (6 bases). Germline V gene sequence: CDR1 MNHEY, CDR2 SMNVEV (reference sequence). This CDR3 has 16 amino acids. V lost 8 bases and J 10 bases, leaving 27 bases between the germline ends. The CDR3 sequence is CASLSEGGRRGGIQYF. In DNA form, the CDR3 reads TGTGCCAGCCTCTCAGAGGGCGGTCGGCGGGGTGGGATTCAGTACTTC.

This clonotype was observed a few times. This chain joins TRBV10-3 and TRBJ2-7, with D maybe TRBD2 (6 bases). From germline, CDR1 is ENHRY and CDR2 SYGVKD. The V end was cut by 3 bases, the J end by 1 base, with 13 bases between. This CDR3 spans 15 amino acids. In nucleotides, the CDR3 is TGTGCCATCAGTGACCCTGGGGAGGTTTCCTACGAGCAGTACTTC. This sequence encodes CAISDPGEVSYEQYF.

This clonotype was seen only a few times. The rearrangement joins TRBV5-1 to TRBJ1-1, with D unclear. The CDR3 is 13 residues long. V dropped 4 bases and J dropped 1 base, with 8 bases sitting between them. The germline CDR1 and CDR2 sequences are SGHRS and YFSETQ. CDR3 amino acids: CASSASENTEAFF. The DNA of the CDR3 is TGCGCCAGCAGCGCCTCGGAGAACACTGAAGCTTTCTTT.

The V call is TRBV6-1, the J call TRBJ1-5; maybe TRBD1 (5 bases). Trimming removed 4 bases at V and 4 bases at J, with 17 bases between. The CDR3 totals 16 residues. The germline gives CDR1 MNHNS, CDR2 SASEGT. In DNA, the CDR3 is TGTGCCAGCAGTGGGGGGGAAACAGGAGTTAATCAGCCCCAGCATTTT. It specifies CASSGGETGVNQPQHF.

The V and J genes are TRBV12-3 or TRBV12-4 and TRBJ1-1; no definite D call. With 6 bases removed from V and 10 bases from J, the gap between germline ends came to 12 bases. The CDR3 extends over 11 amino acids. The CDR3 reads CASRGFSGAFF. Here the CDR3 DNA reads TGTGCCAGCAGGGGTTTCTCTGGAGCTTTCTTT.

Many counts were recorded for this clonotype. This sequence joins TRBV12-3 or TRBV12-4 and TRBJ2-2; D could derive from TRBD1 or TRBD2 (5 bases each). Trimming shortened V by 6 bases and J by 7 bases, and 15 bases separated the two germline ends. This CDR3 region has 14 residues. CDR3 region: CASSGAVTFGELFF. The DNA of the CDR3 is TGTGCCAGCAGCGGGGCGGTCACTTTCGGGGAGCTGTTTTTT.

This clonotype was counted many times. The V gene is TRBV20-1, the J gene TRBJ2-7; 8 bases fit TRBD1. The CDR3 is made up of 13 amino acids. J was trimmed by 4 bases and V by 6 bases; bases with no gene match: 8. Germline V gives CDR1 DFQATT, CDR2 SNEGSKA (reference sequence). Here the CDR3 reads CSASGTGMYEQYF. The CDR3 nucleotides are TGCAGTGCCTCCGGGACAGGCATGTACGAGCAGTACTTC.

This clonotype has just a few counts. The rearrangement links TRBV27 to TRBJ1-6; 8 nucleotides agree with TRBD1. CDR1 MNHEY and CDR2 SMNVEV come from the germline V gene (reference sequence). The CDR3 runs 17 residues. The V segment lost 1 base and the J segment 0 bases; nucleotides outside the gene matches: 2. DNA of the CDR3: TGTGCCAGCAGTTTATACACAGGGGGCTCCTATAATTCACCCCTCCACTTT. Protein sequence: CASSLYTGGSYNSPLHF.

This clonotype was seen a few times. The J gene is TRBJ1-1, the V gene TRBV6-2 or TRBV6-3; TRBD1 is a possible D gene (6 bases). The V gene lost 4 bases and the J gene lost 2 bases, with 11 bases spanning the gap. Germline loops: CDR1 MNHEY, CDR2 SVGEGT. CDR3 length: 14 amino acids. As DNA, the CDR3 is TGTGCCAGCAGTTCGGGGACACCTAACACTGAAGCTTTCTTT. This codes for CASSSGTPNTEAFF.

The J gene is TRBJ2-5, the V gene TRBV5-1; 8 nucleotides agree with TRBD1. V was pared by 0 bases and J by 1 base, with 5 bases of the junction left unmatched. This CDR3 contains 16 residues. The germline V gene has CDR1 SGHRS and CDR2 YFSETQ. The chain's CDR3 is CASSLVTGAPQETQYF. The CDR3 DNA reads as TGCGCCAGCAGCTTGGTGACAGGGGCCCCCCAAGAGACCCAGTACTTC.

About this clonotype itself: A single base separates this from a much larger clone, so it may be a read error. The chain is built from TRBV5-5 and TRBJ2-7; D not resolved. Germline assignment: CDR1 SGHKS and CDR2 YYEKEE (reference sequence). The CDR3 extends over 13 amino acids. V lost 1 base to trimming and J lost 5 bases, with 10 bases between them. Written as DNA, the CDR3 is TGTGCCAGCAGCTTGTTCGTCCCCAACGAGCAGTACTTC. As protein: CASSLFVPNEQYF.

This clonotype appeared a few times. The chain carries TRBV30 and TRBJ1-4, with 7 bases that match TRBD1. CDR1 is GTSNPN, CDR2 SVGIG, per germline (reference sequence). J was trimmed by 4 bases and V by 3 bases; bases with no gene match: 8. The CDR3 contains 15 residues. The CDR3 coding sequence is TGTGCCTGGAGCCGACGGGGGACAGATAATGAAAAACTGTTTTTT. This sequence encodes CAWSRRGTDNEKLFF.

The chain links TRBV30 to TRBJ1-6; no firm D call. This CDR3 is built from 13 residues. Trimming removed 6 bases from V and 0 bases from J, with 6 bases in between. CDR1 is GTSNPN, CDR2 SVGIG, per germline (reference sequence). This chain's CDR3 is CACRSSYNSPLHF. The CDR3 nucleotides are TGTGCCTGCAGGAGCTCCTATAATTCACCCCTCCACTTT. The whole variable domain, filled in from reference TRBV30 and TRBJ1-6, reads SQTIHQWPATLVQPVGSPLSLECTVEGTSNPNLYWYRQAAGRGLQLLFYSVGIGQISSEVPQNLSASRPQDRQFILSSKKLLLSDSGFYLCACRSSYNSPLHFGNGTRLTVT.

This clonotype was picked up many times. The chain joins TRBV20-1 to TRBJ2-4; the D gene could be TRBD1 or TRBD2 (5 bases each). Germline CDR1 DFQATT, CDR2 SNEGSKA (reference sequence). Deletions cut 0 bases from V and 5 bases from J, with 20 bases between. The CDR3 length is 17 residues. CDR3 protein: CSARDSRYWGKENIQYF. CDR3 nucleotide sequence: TGCAGTGCTAGAGATAGCCGCTATTGGGGGAAGGAAAACATTCAGTACTTC.

In its sample, this clonotype was seen many times. This chain links TRBV12-3 or TRBV12-4 with TRBJ1-2; unclear D gene. Trimming took off 5 bases at V and 6 bases at J, with 13 bases between the two ends. The CDR3 is made up of 13 amino acids. The CDR3 protein is CASSPWTRDGYTF. The CDR3 nucleotides are TGTGCCAGCAGTCCCTGGACGAGGGATGGCTACACCTTC.

This chain joins TRBV19 and TRBJ1-1; weak D call: TRBD1 (5 bases). This CDR3 contains 14 residues. Trimming cost V 3 bases and J 4 bases, with 12 bases left between them. CDR1 and CDR2 from the germline V gene are LNHDA and SQIVND (reference sequence). The chain's CDR3 is CASSIQGPATEAFF. CDR3 DNA: TGTGCCAGTAGTATTCAGGGTCCGGCCACTGAAGCTTTCTTT.

The table lists this clonotype with many counts. The chain recombines TRBV29-1 with TRBJ2-5; D gene uncertain. In germline, CDR1 is SQVTM, CDR2 ANQGSEA. The CDR3 is 13 residues long. V was clipped by 6 bases and J by 1 base, with 12 bases between them. The CDR3 DNA follows: TGCAGCGTCGCACGTACAGTCCAAGAGACCCAGTACTTC. This gives the protein CSVARTVQETQYF.

A single count supports this clonotype. This chain connects TRBV20-1 to TRBJ2-7; 9 nucleotides line up with TRBD1. Losses at the gene ends were 0 bases for V and 3 bases for J; bases not matched to a gene: 9. CDR3 length: 16 residues. Germline V gives CDR1 DFQATT, CDR2 SNEGSKA (reference sequence). CDR3 protein: CSARDEEGQGYYEQYF. In nucleotides, the CDR3 is TGCAGTGCTAGAGATGAGGAGGGACAGGGATACTACGAGCAGTACTTC.

The chain employs TRBV6-2 or TRBV6-3 and TRBJ2-2; possibly TRBD1 or TRBD2 for D (5 bases each). The CDR3 length is 15 residues. Deletions cut 5 bases from V and 3 bases from J, with 13 bases between. The germline V gene has CDR1 MNHEY and CDR2 SVGEGT. CDR3 bases: TGTGCCAGCAGTGAGTTGAGGGGAGACACCGGGGAGCTGTTTTTT. It translates to CASSELRGDTGELFF.

The chain combines TRBV27 with TRBJ2-7; the match to TRBD2 covers 7 bases. The CDR3 spans 15 residues. Per germline, CDR1 MNHEY and CDR2 SMNVEV (reference sequence). V shed 6 bases and J 3 bases; nucleotides not matched to a gene: 11. In nucleotides, the CDR3 is TGTGCCAGCAGCCTAGGGGCGGGGGTTAGCTACGAGCAGTACTTC. Translated: CASSLGAGVSYEQYF.